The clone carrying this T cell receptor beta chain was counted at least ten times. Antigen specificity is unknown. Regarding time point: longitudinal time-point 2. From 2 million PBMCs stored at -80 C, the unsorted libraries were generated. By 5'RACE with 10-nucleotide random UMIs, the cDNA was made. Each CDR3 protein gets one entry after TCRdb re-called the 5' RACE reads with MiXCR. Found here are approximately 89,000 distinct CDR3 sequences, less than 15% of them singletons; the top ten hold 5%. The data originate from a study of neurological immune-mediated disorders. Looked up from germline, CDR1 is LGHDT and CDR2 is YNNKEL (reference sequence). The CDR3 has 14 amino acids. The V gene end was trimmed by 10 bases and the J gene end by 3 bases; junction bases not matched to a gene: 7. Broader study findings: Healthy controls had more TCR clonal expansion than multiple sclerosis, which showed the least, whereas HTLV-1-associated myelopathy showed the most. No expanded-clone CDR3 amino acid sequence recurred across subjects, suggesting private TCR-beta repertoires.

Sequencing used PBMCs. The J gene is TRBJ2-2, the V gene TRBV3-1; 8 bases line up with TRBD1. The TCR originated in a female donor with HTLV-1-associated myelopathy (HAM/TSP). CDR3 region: CATKRTGHTGELFF. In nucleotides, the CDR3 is TGTGCCACCAAACGGACAGGGCACACCGGGGAGCTGTTTTTT. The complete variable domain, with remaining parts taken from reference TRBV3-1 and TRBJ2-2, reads DTAVSQTPKYLVTQMGNDKSIKCEQNLGHDTMYWYKQDSKKFLKIMFSYNNKELIINETVPNRFSPKSPDKAHLNLHINSLELGDSAVYFCATKRTGHTGELFFGEGSRLTVL.